The 18 T cell receptor beta chains reported below all come from one sample, sequenced in a study of OX40 agonist ivuxolimab in advanced cancers. TCRdb keeps only in-frame clones here, not all; method: immunoSEQ multiplex PCR. The sample yields roughly 51,000 clones, 70% to 90% seen once. The sequences come from CD4+ or CD8+ T cells sorted from blood, collected in a trial of the OX40 agonist ivuxolimab. These receptors were taken from an adult with an advanced solid tumor such as melanoma, head and neck, liver or kidney cancer.

The genes are TRBV27 and TRBJ2-7; D perhaps matches TRBD2 (7 bases). The CDR3 has 12 residues. The germline V and J ends were trimmed by 3 bases and 6 bases, with 9 bases remaining between them. Per the germline V gene, CDR1 is MNHEY and CDR2 is SMNVEV (reference sequence). CDR3 bases: TGTGCCAGCAGTTTCGCGGGGGCCGAGCAGTACTTC. Amino acids: CASSFAGAEQYF.

The CDR3 reads CASSLPSGQVNTGELFF. As DNA, the CDR3 is TGTGCCAGCAGCCTTCCTTCTGGACAGGTGAACACCGGGGAGCTGTTTTTT. V is TRBV2 and J is TRBJ2-2; TRBD1 matches 7 bases. The CDR3 extends over 17 amino acids. CDR1 and CDR2 from the germline V gene are SNHLY and FYNNEI. The V gene end was trimmed by 6 bases and the J gene end by 1 base; junction bases not matched to a gene: 11.

This clone was detected once. The chain recombines TRBV27 with TRBJ1-1, with D possibly being TRBD1 (6 bases). The V gene lost 10 bases and the J gene lost 4 bases, with 19 bases spanning the gap. Per the germline V gene, CDR1 is MNHEY and CDR2 is SMNVEV (reference sequence). CDR3 length: 14 residues. CDR3 sequence reads: CATKEQGLGTEAFF. DNA of the CDR3: TGTGCCACCAAAGAGCAGGGGCTGGGCACTGAAGCTTTCTTT.

This chain joins TRBV7-9 and TRBJ1-3, with no clear D. The CDR3 runs to 15 residues. V lost 4 bases to trimming and J lost 7 bases, with 17 bases between them. CDR1 is SEHNR and CDR2 is FQNEAQ in the germline V gene (reference sequence). CDR3 protein: CASSSPPTLDNTIYF. The CDR3 nucleotides read TGTGCCAGCAGCTCCCCCCCTACTCTGGACAACACCATATATTTT.

The V and J genes are TRBV19 and TRBJ2-7, with 13 nucleotides matching TRBD2. V lost 5 bases to trimming and J lost 2 bases; unmatched junction nucleotides: 6. Germline assignment: CDR1 LNHDA and CDR2 SQIVND (reference sequence). This CDR3 region has 16 residues. The CDR3 DNA sequence: TGTGCCAGTAGTGCTGGACTAGCGGGAGCCACCTACGAGCAGTACTTC. Encoded protein: CASSAGLAGATYEQYF.

The V call is TRBV6-4, the J call TRBJ2-2; 9 positions agree with TRBD1. Germline V gives CDR1 MRHNA, CDR2 SNTAGT. The CDR3 spans 14 residues. With V trimmed by 8 bases and J by 3 bases, 4 bases remained unmatched. The CDR3 protein is CASRTGEYTGELFF. The CDR3 region has the DNA TGTGCCAGCCGGACAGGGGAATACACCGGGGAGCTGTTTTTT.

The chain uses TRBV4-1 and TRBJ2-1, with D possibly called TRBD1 or TRBD2 (6 bases each). This CDR3 comprises 16 residues. CDR1 MGHRA and CDR2 YSYEKL come from the germline V gene. V was shortened by 1 base and J by 2 bases, with 12 bases between the two germline ends. The CDR3 reads CASSQGPEGAYNEQFF. CDR3 nucleotides: TGCGCCAGCAGCCAAGGCCCGGAGGGGGCCTACAATGAGCAGTTCTTC.

The table lists this clone with a few counts. The chain combines TRBV2 with TRBJ2-1; D perhaps matches TRBD1 (6 bases). In germline, CDR1 is SNHLY, CDR2 FYNNEI. The CDR3 totals 17 residues. Trimming shortened V by 3 bases and J by 1 base, and 16 bases separated the two germline ends. The CDR3 nucleotides read TGTGCCAGCAGTGAGGGGGCGTATGAAGCTTCCTACAATGAGCAGTTCTTC. It encodes CASSEGAYEASYNEQFF.

This sequence joins TRBV9 and TRBJ1-1; 9 nucleotides line up with TRBD1. The CDR3 has 15 residues. The germline gives CDR1 SGDLS, CDR2 YYNGEE. V shed 4 bases, J shed 5 bases, and the junction held 9 bases outside the gene matches. Here the CDR3 reads CASSLTGGAYTEAFF. CDR3 coding DNA: TGTGCCAGCAGCTTAACAGGGGGCGCGTATACTGAAGCTTTCTTT.

The sample holds a few counts of this clone. The V call is TRBV7-9, the J call TRBJ2-3; D tentatively reads TRBD1 or TRBD2 (5 bases each). The V end was cut by 4 bases, the J end by 3 bases, with 5 bases between. This CDR3 is 12 amino acids long. CDR1 is SEHNR, CDR2 FQNEAQ, per germline (reference sequence). The CDR3 spells CASSWGTDTQYF. The DNA for the CDR3 is TGTGCCAGCAGCTGGGGGACAGATACGCAGTATTTT.

This clone was seen once. V is TRBV28 and J is TRBJ2-3; 10 bases map to TRBD2. Germline CDR1 and CDR2: MDHEN and SYDVKM. Trimming at V came to 5 bases and at J to 1 base, leaving 6 bases not matched to a gene. CDR3 length: 16 residues. The CDR3 DNA is TGTGCCAGCAGTCCATTAGCGGGGGGAGGCACAGATACGCAGTATTTT. It codes for CASSPLAGGGTDTQYF. The variable domain in full, with the rest retrieved from reference TRBV28 and TRBJ2-3, is DVKVTQSSRYLVKRTGEKVFLECVQDMDHENMFWYRQDPGLGLRLIYFSYDVKMKEKGDIPEGYSVSREKKERFSLILESASTNQTSMYLCASSPLAGGGTDTQYFGPGTRLTVL.

The chain carries TRBV6-1 and TRBJ1-4; D gene uncertain. Germline-derived CDR1 and CDR2 are MNHNS and SASEGT. The CDR3 runs to 14 residues. The V end lost 1 base, the J end lost 8 bases, and 11 bases lay between the germline ends. The CDR3 here is CASSEGHSEEKLFF. In DNA, the CDR3 is TGTGCCAGCAGTGAAGGCCACAGTGAGGAAAAACTGTTTTTT.

The J gene is TRBJ1-1, the V gene TRBV29-1; 9 positions agree with TRBD1. The CDR3 is 13 amino acids. V gave up 6 bases and J gave up 7 bases; unmatched junction bases: 9. Germline V gene data show CDR1 as SQVTM and CDR2 as ANQGSEA. CDR3 region: CSVVQGAFSEAFF. Written as DNA, the CDR3 is TGCAGCGTGGTACAGGGGGCGTTTAGTGAAGCTTTCTTT.

V is TRBV4-1 and J is TRBJ1-1, with TRBD1 identical over 8 bases. V lost 8 bases, J lost 11 bases, and 7 bases stayed unmatched. Germline V gene data show CDR1 as MGHRA and CDR2 as YSYEKL. There are 11 residues in the CDR3. CDR3 sequence reads: CASGRGRDAFF. CDR3 bases: TGCGCCAGCGGCAGGGGGCGAGATGCTTTCTTT.

The chain has TRBV19 and TRBJ2-5; maybe TRBD1 (5 bases). Germline-derived CDR1 and CDR2 are LNHDA and SQIVND (reference sequence). V lost 3 bases and J 1 base, leaving 9 bases between the germline ends. This CDR3 comprises 14 residues. The CDR3 loop reads CASSIGHPQETQYF. CDR3 nucleotide sequence: TGTGCCAGTAGTATTGGACACCCCCAAGAGACCCAGTACTTC.

V is TRBV13 and J is TRBJ1-1, with 8 bases identical to TRBD1. After removal of 3 bases from V and 0 bases from J, the junction contained 9 bases not matched to a gene. The CDR3 is 17 amino acids. CDR1 and CDR2 from the germline V gene are PRHDT and FYEKMQ (reference sequence). The CDR3 sequence: CASSFVAGGLLNTEAFF. The DNA of the CDR3 is TGTGCCAGCAGCTTTGTCGCAGGGGGCCTACTGAACACTGAAGCTTTCTTT.

The genes are TRBV27 and TRBJ2-2; TRBD2 matches 7 bases. Trimming took 11 bases from V and 9 from J; bases not matched to a gene: 18. This CDR3 region has 15 residues. From germline, CDR1 is MNHEY and CDR2 SMNVEV (reference sequence). The CDR3, as DNA: TGTGCCGGTCGGATAGGTCGGGGGGAAGGGAGGGAGCTGTTTTTT. It codes for CAGRIGRGEGRELFF.

The J gene is TRBJ2-1, the V gene TRBV9, with D maybe TRBD1 (5 bases). CDR3 length: 14 residues. From germline, CDR1 is SGDLS and CDR2 YYNGEE. Trimming removed 0 bases at V and 3 bases at J, with 7 bases between. Written as DNA, the CDR3 is TGTGCCAGCAGCGTAGGGGGCCTCTACAATGAGCAGTTCTTC. Protein product: CASSVGGLYNEQFF.